The rows below give T cell receptor beta chains drawn from one sample of a study of T cell repertoires in cytomegalovirus infection. One entry per CDR3 protein, called by TCRdb with MiXCR from the reads. The data contain a few hundred thousand distinct CDR3 sequences, more than 15% of them singletons. The sequencing sample was made of CD8+ T cells from PBMCs. The source of these receptors is a human donor in good health (CMV status not recorded). Some clones in this sample may be carry-over from other donors' samples. Both conserved end residues are part of each CDR3.

j_call v_call cdr3_aa
TRBJ2-7 TRBV6-5 CASSYSGTGNYEQYF
TRBJ2-7 TRBV6-6 CASSQTSGGPDSYEQYF
TRBJ2-7 TRBV28 CASNSGGRIYEQYF
TRBJ2-4 TRBV7-9 CASSSNPLDLTNIQYF
TRBJ2-5 TRBV28 CASSFLTAGTSGGKETQYF
TRBJ1-4 TRBV20-1 CSARRRMGEKLFF
TRBJ2-1 TRBV6-2/TRBV6-3 CASSYDHLNEQFF
TRBJ2-2 TRBV7-2 CASSPRPGTTTGELFF
TRBJ1-1 TRBV29-1 CSYSSAMNTEAFF
TRBJ2-3 TRBV7-9 CASSPPSRGLDYTDTQYF
TRBJ2-2 TRBV7-9 CASRQSGRNTGELFF
TRBJ1-5 TRBV7-6 CASSLGGGGPSNQPQHF
TRBJ2-5 TRBV20-1 CSAPRETQYF
TRBJ2-1 TRBV7-2 CASSLVGLGQVYNEQFF
TRBJ2-7 TRBV27 CASSLIPRTGGLSYEQYF
TRBJ2-2 TRBV15 CATSRTTGQGGNTGELFF
TRBJ2-3 TRBV29-1 CSVDGLEDTRTDTQYF
TRBJ1-2 TRBV7-2 CASSWGQGRAYDGYTF
TRBJ2-7 TRBV28 CASSLEDWNRYEQYF
TRBJ2-2 TRBV6-2/TRBV6-3 CASRPNSRASGELFF
TRBJ2-3 TRBV29-1 CSVPGFETDTQYF
TRBJ2-1 TRBV19 CASSIGNTYNEQFF
TRBJ2-7 TRBV4-3 CASSQDRKSSYEQYF
TRBJ2-1 TRBV12-3/TRBV12-4 CASSLGPPSYNEQFF
TRBJ2-1 TRBV24-1 CATSEYLAGGDYKSYNEQFF
TRBJ2-1 TRBV3-1 CASSQDPGLGSNEQFF
TRBJ2-3 TRBV20-1 CSARGVSGGRDTQYF
TRBJ1-3 TRBV13 CASSLGRDPSYSGNTIYF
TRBJ2-7 TRBV4-3 CASSQEDRFYEQYF
TRBJ2-1 TRBV7-2 CASTSGLSPYNEQFF
TRBJ2-1 TRBV27 CASSTDELAGGSYNEQFF
TRBJ2-1 TRBV7-4 CASSLSTEVYEEQFF
TRBJ2-7 TRBV7-9 CASSLGTTSSYEQYF
TRBJ2-1 TRBV12-3/TRBV12-4 CASSLIEEQFF
TRBJ2-1 TRBV28 CASSSIRVGGGRSVANEQFF
TRBJ2-3 TRBV2 CAKSGRATDTQYF
TRBJ2-2 TRBV5-1 CASSLSFERGVAGELFF
TRBJ2-1 TRBV6-2/TRBV6-3 CASSPPGGGADEQFF
TRBJ1-4 TRBV9 CASSEQGIPGEKLFF
TRBJ2-1 TRBV2 CASLTGGSYNEQFF
TRBJ1-6 TRBV5-1 CARSPLFSGDPNSPLHF
TRBJ2-7 TRBV14 CASSQGWGIGYEQYF
TRBJ2-3 TRBV7-8 CASSLVLAGATDTQYF
TRBJ2-7 TRBV6-2/TRBV6-3 CASSYSDEQYF
TRBJ2-3 TRBV7-6 CASSPGTGSFTDTQYF
TRBJ2-7 TRBV7-8 CASSLGGQGYEQYF
TRBJ2-5 TRBV7-9 CASSLGAQETQYF
TRBJ1-3 TRBV2 CASSEALPAQFSGNTIYF
TRBJ2-3 TRBV4-1 CASSLRGGGSTDTQYF
TRBJ1-5 TRBV27 CASSLGAIGGNQPQHF
TRBJ2-7 TRBV5-6 CASSTGGATYEQYF
TRBJ2-2 TRBV29-1 CSVVISPGELFF
TRBJ1-2 TRBV3-1 CASSQGQGPHGYTF
TRBJ1-5 TRBV6-2/TRBV6-3 CASSPGDGSNQPQHF
TRBJ2-7 TRBV25-1 CASSEAYEQYF
TRBJ1-2 TRBV7-2 CASSSRGNRGRDYGYTF
TRBJ1-1 TRBV7-9 CASSSGGATEAFF